This TCR beta chain was sequenced in a study of cytomegalovirus exposure and HLA in healthy donors. Across the study: In a later analysis, the roughly 120 validation repertoires were reported to have used the same platform as the 600 to 700 first-cohort repertoires.

Clones were sequenced by immunoSEQ multiplex PCR, and TCRdb holds only the in-frame ones, with some missing. Here the sample spans about 140,000 clones, more than 75% being singletons. This clone was observed once. What it binds is unknown. General study points: In vitro confirmation showed three CMV-associated chains to be CMV antigen specific. That first-cohort TCR clusters tended to co-occur in the 100 to 150 validation repertoires was found in a later analysis.

The sequence came from a man aged 18 to 30 in good health and CMV-seropositive. The sample was PBMCs.

CDR3 loop: CASSQDPPGLAGDNEQFF. Here the CDR3 DNA reads TGTGCCAGCAGCCAAGACCCCCCGGGACTAGCGGGCGACAATGAGCAGTTCTTC. V is TRBV14 and J is TRBJ2-1; 12 bases agree with TRBD2. CDR3 length: 18 amino acids. CDR1 is SGHDN and CDR2 is FVKESK in the germline V gene. The ends lost 0 bases at V and 5 bases at J; junction bases unmatched: 8.